This section outlines one T cell receptor beta chain sequence together with its context. Germline CDR1 reads SGHNT; CDR2 reads YYREEE (reference sequence). V was trimmed by 4 bases and J by 4 bases, leaving 17 bases between them. CDR3 length: 15 residues. Libraries were prepared by immunoSEQ multiplex PCR; TCRdb keeps only in-frame clonotypes and omits some of them. The repertoire holds more than 350,000 clones, with approximately 88% as singletons. This record comes from a study of blood T cell repertoires in COVID-19. The chain uses TRBV5-4 and TRBJ1-1, with D possibly matching TRBD1 (6 bases). The sequenced sample was peripheral blood. This receptor was taken from a woman between 25 and 40 years old with COVID-19, enrolled during active disease. This CDR3 reads CASSNGGKGGTEAFF. The CDR3 DNA sequence: TGTGCCAGCAGCAACGGGGGGAAGGGGGGCACTGAAGCTTTCTTT.